Listed below are T cell receptor beta chains from one sample, sequenced in a study of T-cell reconstitution after alpha-beta-depleted transplantation in children. TCRdb passed the PCR reads through MiXCR, listing each CDR3 protein once. The top ten clones hold around 22% of a sample with approximately 300,000 distinct CDR3 sequences, roughly 11% of them seen once. The source was peripheral blood, collected 180 days after TCRalphabeta/CD19-depleted stem cell transplant. Receptors were obtained from a male patient aged 2 to 10 who had a stem cell transplant for chronic granulomatous disease, so the T cells may come from the graft donor. Both conserved end residues are part of each CDR3. The D gene is left open where the match is weak. Clone size is given for some rows only: seen once, a few or many times, or a class if the clone is expanded.

>NA|TRBJ2-7|13|many|TRBV18
TGTGCCAGCTCACCCGCCTTACAACCCGAGCAGTACTTC
CASSPALQPEQYF
>TRBD2|TRBJ2-3|17|NA|TRBV9
TGTGCCAGCAGCGTAGAGGCTTTACTAGCGGCAGGAAATACGCAGTATTTT
CASSVEALLAAGNTQYF
>NA|TRBJ2-2|13|many|TRBV27
TGTGCCAGCAGTTTAAGCCACACCGGGGAGCTGTTTTTT
CASSLSHTGELFF
>NA|TRBJ1-5|13|NA|TRBV4-3
TGCGCCAGCAGCCAAGCGAGGGGTCAGCCCCAGCATTTT
CASSQARGQPQHF
>TRBD1|TRBJ2-6|17|many|TRBV20-1
TGCAGTGCCATACTACAGGGGTTCCGCTCTGGGGCCAACGTCCTGACTTTC
CSAILQGFRSGANVLTF
>TRBD1|TRBJ2-5|15|NA|TRBV12-3/TRBV12-4
TGTGCCAGCAGTAGGACAGGGGGGGCGTTAGAGACCCAGTACTTC
CASSRTGGALETQYF
>TRBD2|TRBJ2-5|21|many|TRBV28
TGTGCCAGCAGTTACCCCCTGGGACTAGCGGGCCCGACCGATATCCAAGAGACCCAGTACTTC
CASSYPLGLAGPTDIQETQYF
>TRBD2|TRBJ2-7|14|many|TRBV5-1
TGCGCCAGCAGCTTGCGGCTAGCGGGAGGGGAGCAGTACTTC
CASSLRLAGGEQYF
>TRBD1|TRBJ1-1|12|NA|TRBV28
TGTGCCAGCAGCTCCGGGACAGGGGAAGCTTTCTTT
CASSSGTGEAFF
>NA|TRBJ2-7|14|few|TRBV2
TGTGCCAGCAGTGAGGGTAGGTCCCCCTACGAGCAGTACTTC
CASSEGRSPYEQYF
>NA|TRBJ1-1|13|many|TRBV5-1
TGCGCCAGCAGCTTAACAGGGCACACTGAAGCTTTCTTT
CASSLTGHTEAFF
>NA|TRBJ2-1|13|NA|TRBV29-1
TGCAGCGTTGTCCCTAGCGTCTACAATGAGCAGTTCTTC
CSVVPSVYNEQFF
>NA|TRBJ1-5|20|NA|TRBV19
TGTGCCACCAACTCTAACCGGGGGAAAGTAGGGGGTCCTAGCAATCAGCCCCAGCATTTT
CATNSNRGKVGGPSNQPQHF